This TCR beta chain was identified in a study of blood T cells in healthy people across ages. Study findings and constraints: Possibly, changes in expanded clonotypes were confounded because donor CMV status was unknown. In older individuals, TCR beta diversity per million T cells was lower, falling roughly linearly with age.

This clonotype was counted only a few times. What it binds is not known. Trimming took 1 base from V and 6 from J; bases not matched to a gene: 7. This CDR3 comprises 15 residues. Germline lookup yields CDR1 SGHTA and CDR2 FQGNSA. The use of a sample-barcoded 5' primer and a J-beta primer mix characterized a second PCR of roughly 6 to 11 cycles. Via MiXCR, TCRdb re-called the 5' RACE reads, giving one row per CDR3 protein. This sample has some 900,000 distinct CDR3 sequences, with about 48% found just once. Every donor gave approximately 10 milliliters of peripheral blood. The TCR originated in a man between 25 and 39 years old in good health. The V gene is TRBV7-2, the J gene TRBJ2-7; 9 bases align to TRBD1. Input material: blood. The CDR3 region has the DNA TGTGCCAGCAGCTTAGAGACTAGGACAGGGGCCGAGCAGTACTTC. It codes for CASSLETRTGAEQYF.